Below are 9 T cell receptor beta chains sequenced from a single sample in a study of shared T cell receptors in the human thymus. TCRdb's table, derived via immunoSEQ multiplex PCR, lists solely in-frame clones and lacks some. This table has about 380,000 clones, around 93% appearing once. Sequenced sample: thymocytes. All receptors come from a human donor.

CDR3 DNA sequence: TGTGCCAGCAGCTCAAGAGAACAGGGGCCGACCGGGGAGCTGTTTTTT. It codes for CASSSREQGPTGELFF. This chain connects TRBV7-9 to TRBJ2-2; 7 positions agree with TRBD1. V was clipped by 4 bases and J by 5 bases; unmatched bases: 10. The CDR3 has 16 amino acids. CDR1 and CDR2 from the germline V gene are SEHNR and FQNEAQ (reference sequence).

The CDR3 region is CASSLGTSINEQYF. In nucleotides, the CDR3 is TGTGCCAGCAGCTTAGGGACTAGTATTAACGAGCAGTACTTC. The J gene is TRBJ2-7, the V gene TRBV7-8; 7 bases align to TRBD2. The junction had 5 bases not matched to a gene; V was cut back by 1 base and J by 5 bases. The CDR3 is 14 residues long. Germline lookup yields CDR1 SGHVS and CDR2 FQNEAQ.

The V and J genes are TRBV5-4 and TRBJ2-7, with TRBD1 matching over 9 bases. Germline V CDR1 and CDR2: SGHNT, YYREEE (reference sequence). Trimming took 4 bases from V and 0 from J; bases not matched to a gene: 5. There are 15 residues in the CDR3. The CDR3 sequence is CASSPGQGSSYEQYF. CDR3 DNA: TGTGCCAGCAGCCCAGGACAGGGGAGCTCCTACGAGCAGTACTTC.

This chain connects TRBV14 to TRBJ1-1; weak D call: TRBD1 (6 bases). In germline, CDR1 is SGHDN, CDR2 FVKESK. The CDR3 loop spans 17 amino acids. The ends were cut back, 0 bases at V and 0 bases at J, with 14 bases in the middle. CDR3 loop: CASSQEGDNDMNTEAFF. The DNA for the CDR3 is TGTGCCAGCAGCCAAGAGGGGGACAACGACATGAACACTGAAGCTTTCTTT. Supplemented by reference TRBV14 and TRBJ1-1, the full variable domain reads EAGVTQFPSHSVIEKGQTVTLRCDPISGHDNLYWYRRVMGKEIKFLLHFVKESKQDESGMPNNRFLAERTGGTYSTLKVQPAELEDSGVYFCASSQEGDNDMNTEAFFGQGTRLTVV.

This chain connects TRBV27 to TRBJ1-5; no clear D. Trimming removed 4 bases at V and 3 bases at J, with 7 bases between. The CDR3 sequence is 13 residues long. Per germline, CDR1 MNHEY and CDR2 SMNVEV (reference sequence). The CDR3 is CASSSGPNQPQHF. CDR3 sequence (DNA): TGTGCCAGCAGTTCCGGCCCCAATCAGCCCCAGCATTTT.

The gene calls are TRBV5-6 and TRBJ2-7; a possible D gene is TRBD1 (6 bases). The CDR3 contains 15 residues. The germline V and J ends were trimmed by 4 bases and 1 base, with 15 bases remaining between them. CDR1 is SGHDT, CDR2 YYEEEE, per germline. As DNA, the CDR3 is TGTGCCAGCAGCGTTCCGGGACATAGTTCCTACGAGCAGTACTTC. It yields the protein CASSVPGHSSYEQYF.

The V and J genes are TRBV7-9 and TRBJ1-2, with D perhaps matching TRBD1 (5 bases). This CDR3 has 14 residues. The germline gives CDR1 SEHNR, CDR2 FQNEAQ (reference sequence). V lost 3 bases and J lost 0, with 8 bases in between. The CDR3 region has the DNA TGTGCCAGCAGCTTTCGACAGACTAACTATGGCTACACCTTC. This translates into CASSFRQTNYGYTF. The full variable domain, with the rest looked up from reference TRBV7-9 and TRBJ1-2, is DTGVSQNPRHKITKRGQNVTFRCDPISEHNRLYWYRQTLGQGPEFLTYFQNEAQLEKSRLLSDRFSAERPKGSFSTLEIQRTEQGDSAMYLCASSFRQTNYGYTFGSGTRLTVV.

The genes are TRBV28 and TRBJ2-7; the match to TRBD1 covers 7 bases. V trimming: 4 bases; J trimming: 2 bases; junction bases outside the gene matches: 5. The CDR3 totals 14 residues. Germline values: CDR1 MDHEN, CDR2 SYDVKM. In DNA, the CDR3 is TGTGCCAGCAGTTCCCGGGACAGAACCTACGAGCAGTACTTC. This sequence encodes CASSSRDRTYEQYF.

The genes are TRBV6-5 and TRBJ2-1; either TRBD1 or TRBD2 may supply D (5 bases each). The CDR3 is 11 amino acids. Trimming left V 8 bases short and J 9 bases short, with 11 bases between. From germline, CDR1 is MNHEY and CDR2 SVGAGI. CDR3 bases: TGTGCCAGCGGGGACCCCCCTGAGCAGTTCTTC. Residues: CASGDPPEQFF.